The 26 T cell receptor beta chains listed next were all sequenced from one sample in a study of OX40 agonist ivuxolimab in advanced cancers. This table comes from immunoSEQ multiplex PCR, and its TCRdb copy is limited to in-frame clones, with some not included. The sample yields about 68,000 clones, around 90% seen once. This specimen consisted of CD4+ or CD8+ T cells sorted from blood, obtained in a trial of the OX40 agonist ivuxolimab. The origin of the receptors is an adult with an advanced solid tumor such as melanoma, head and neck, liver or kidney cancer.

V usage is TRBV10-1 and J usage is TRBJ2-3; a weak D match, TRBD2 (6 bases). This CDR3 is built from 16 residues. V was clipped by 6 bases and J by 0 bases, with 16 bases between them. Germline V gene lookup returns CDR1 WNHNN and CDR2 SYGVQD (reference sequence). The CDR3 loop is CASSRVAGSSTDTQYF. In DNA, the CDR3 is TGCGCCAGCAGCCGAGTGGCGGGGTCGAGCACAGATACGCAGTATTTT.

V usage is TRBV6-5 and J usage is TRBJ2-1; D ambiguous. V shed 5 bases and J shed 7 bases, with 12 bases lying between them. CDR1 is MNHEY and CDR2 is SVGAGI in the germline V gene. The CDR3 consists of 13 residues. The DNA for the CDR3 is TGTGCCAGCAGTCCCTCGGAGCGTAATGAGCAGTTCTTC. Residues: CASSPSERNEQFF.

This sequence joins TRBV10-2 and TRBJ2-5; no clear D gene. The CDR3 has 11 amino acids. Germline-derived CDR1 and CDR2 are WSHSY and SAAADI. The V gene lost 6 bases and the J gene lost 5 bases, with 7 bases spanning the gap. CDR3 coding DNA: TGCGCCAGCAGCCCACTTGAGACCCAGTACTTC. Amino acid sequence: CASSPLETQYF.

J is TRBJ2-1 and V is TRBV19, with 14 nucleotides matching TRBD2. The CDR3 has 20 amino acids. Germline V lookup: CDR1 LNHDA, CDR2 SQIVND (reference sequence). J gave up 8 bases and V 6 bases, and 21 bases lay outside the gene matches. CDR3: CASSPRGWETSGRVLHEQFF. In DNA form, the CDR3 reads TGTGCCAGTAGCCCACGGGGGTGGGAGACTAGCGGGAGGGTGCTCCATGAGCAGTTCTTC. The full variable domain, with the rest looked up from reference TRBV19 and TRBJ2-1, is DGGITQSPKYLFRKEGQNVTLSCEQNLNHDAMYWYRQDPGQGLRLIYYSQIVNDFQKGDIAEGYSVSREKKESFPLTVTSAQKNPTAFYLCASSPRGWETSGRVLHEQFFGPGTRLTVL.

The CDR3 DNA reads TGTGCCAGCATGGCAGGGGCCAACACCGGGGAGCTGTTTTTT. Amino acids: CASMAGANTGELFF. The rearrangement joins TRBV28 to TRBJ2-2, with D possibly being TRBD1 (6 bases). The V gene's germline CDR1 is MDHEN and CDR2 SYDVKM. There are 14 residues in the CDR3. V lost 7 bases, J lost 2 bases, and 11 bases lay in between.

The V call is TRBV10-3, the J call TRBJ2-2, with D unclear. The germline CDR1 and CDR2 sequences are ENHRY and SYGVKD. With 3 bases removed from V and 6 bases from J, the gap between germline ends came to 5 bases. The CDR3 spans 12 residues. This CDR3 reads CAISDPPGELFF. Written as DNA, the CDR3 is TGTGCCATCAGTGACCCCCCCGGGGAGCTGTTTTTT.

The V and J genes are TRBV5-1 and TRBJ2-7; no reliable D call. The CDR3 extends over 15 amino acids. V was clipped by 1 base and J by 2 bases, with 13 bases between them. In germline, CDR1 is SGHRS, CDR2 YFSETQ. CDR3 nucleotide sequence: TGCGCCAGCAGCTTGAGCGTAGGGAACGCCTACGAGCAGTACTTC. This sequence encodes CASSLSVGNAYEQYF.

This sequence joins TRBV5-1 and TRBJ2-1, with TRBD2 matching over 10 bases. The CDR3 consists of 19 residues. V shed 1 base and J 7 bases; nucleotides not matched to a gene: 17. Germline V gene lookup returns CDR1 SGHRS and CDR2 YFSETQ. CDR3 sequence reads: CASSLSPAGGPLSGNEQFF. The CDR3 DNA reads as TGCGCCAGCAGCTTGTCTCCAGCGGGAGGGCCTCTCAGCGGGAATGAGCAGTTCTTC. The entire variable domain, with the rest obtained from reference TRBV5-1 and TRBJ2-1, is as follows: KAGVTQTPRYLIKTRGQQVTLSCSPISGHRSVSWYQQTPGQGLQFLFEYFSETQRNKGNFPGRFSGRQFSNSRSEMNVSTLELGDSALYLCASSLSPAGGPLSGNEQFFGPGTRLTVL.

This sequence joins TRBV10-1 and TRBJ2-1; no definite D call. Trimming took 4 bases from V and 6 from J, leaving 10 bases between them. CDR3 length equals 13 residues. CDR1 is WNHNN, CDR2 SYGVQD, per germline (reference sequence). Here the CDR3 reads CASSVSSFNEQFF. In DNA, the CDR3 is TGCGCCAGCAGTGTATCCAGTTTCAATGAGCAGTTCTTC.

The chain combines TRBV6-1 with TRBJ1-2; 7 nucleotides align to TRBD1. CDR3 length: 14 amino acids. Trimming took 6 bases from V and 5 from J; bases not matched to a gene: 9. Germline assignment: CDR1 MNHNS and CDR2 SASEGT. The CDR3 reads CASRNSGQTYGYTF. CDR3 DNA sequence: TGTGCCAGCAGAAACTCGGGACAGACATATGGCTACACCTTC.

J is TRBJ2-1 and V is TRBV6-5; TRBD2 matches 8 bases. V dropped 4 bases and J dropped 6; count of bases not matched to a gene: 8. This CDR3 has 15 amino acids. Germline V CDR1 and CDR2: MNHEY, SVGAGI. The CDR3 protein is CASSSTGLGGNEQFF. CDR3 sequence (DNA): TGTGCCAGCAGTTCTACGGGACTAGGAGGCAATGAGCAGTTCTTC.

This chain connects TRBV18 to TRBJ1-1; a weak D match, TRBD1 (6 bases). CDR3 length: 15 amino acids. V lost 1 base to trimming and J lost 0 bases, with 9 bases between them. Per germline, CDR1 KGHSH and CDR2 LQKENI. For the CDR3, the DNA is TGTGCCAGCTCACCACGGACAGATTTGAACACTGAAGCTTTCTTT. Translated: CASSPRTDLNTEAFF.

The chain has TRBV6-1 and TRBJ1-5; a weak D match, TRBD1 (5 bases). The germline V and J ends were trimmed by 3 bases and 7 bases, with 10 bases remaining between them. The CDR3 consists of 13 residues. Germline loops: CDR1 MNHNS, CDR2 SASEGT. CDR3 in amino acids: CASSDQGGQPQHF. As DNA, the CDR3 is TGTGCCAGCAGTGACCAGGGTGGCCAGCCCCAGCATTTT.

The V call is TRBV6-5, the J call TRBJ1-5; no clear D. Germline V lookup: CDR1 MNHEY, CDR2 SVGAGI. Trimming pared 2 bases from V and 8 bases from J, leaving 4 bases between. This CDR3 comprises 11 residues. The CDR3 is CASSYEKPQHF. DNA for the CDR3: TGTGCCAGCAGTTACGAGAAGCCCCAGCATTTT.

The genes are TRBV11-3 and TRBJ1-1; a possible D gene is TRBD1 (5 bases). Trimming removed 4 bases at V and 2 bases at J, with 23 bases between. This CDR3 region has 18 residues. Per germline, CDR1 SGHNT and CDR2 YENEEA. CDR3 sequence: CASSSRTGLPNFNTEAFF. The CDR3 DNA reads TGTGCCAGCAGCTCAAGAACAGGTCTCCCAAATTTTAACACTGAAGCTTTCTTT.

The V gene is TRBV5-1, the J gene TRBJ1-1, with 8 bases lining up with TRBD1. The CDR3 contains 14 residues. CDR1 SGHRS and CDR2 YFSETQ come from the germline V gene. The V gene end was trimmed by 1 base and the J gene end by 3 bases; junction bases not matched to a gene: 2. The CDR3: CASSLPGGYTEAFF. In DNA, the CDR3 is TGCGCCAGCAGCTTGCCAGGGGGCTACACTGAAGCTTTCTTT.

The rearrangement links TRBV29-1 to TRBJ2-5, with D possibly being TRBD2 (5 bases). V was shortened by 6 bases and J by 2 bases, with 13 bases between the two germline ends. The CDR3 has 13 residues. Germline assignment: CDR1 SQVTM and CDR2 ANQGSEA. The CDR3 DNA follows: TGCAGCGTGGACTCCGGTCCTCAAGAGACCCAGTACTTC. It codes for CSVDSGPQETQYF. The full variable domain, rest sourced from reference TRBV29-1 and TRBJ2-5, is SAVISQKPSRDICQRGTSLTIQCQVDSQVTMMFWYRQQPGQSLTLIATANQGSEATYESGFVIDKFPISRPNLTFSTLTVSNMSPEDSSIYLCSVDSGPQETQYFGPGTRLLVL.

The chain carries TRBV7-9 and TRBJ2-5; 7 bases agree with TRBD2. J gave up 0 bases and V 0 bases, and 1 base lay outside the gene matches. CDR1 and CDR2 (germline): SEHNR, FQNEAQ (reference sequence). CDR3 size: 15 residues. CDR3 coding DNA: TGTGCCAGCAGCTTAGCCCTAGCGGACCAAGAGACCCAGTACTTC. As protein: CASSLALADQETQYF.

The V gene is TRBV5-6, the J gene TRBJ2-3; D remains unclear. This CDR3 spans 12 amino acids. The germline V and J ends were trimmed by 3 bases and 8 bases, with 10 bases remaining between them. Germline assignment: CDR1 SGHDT and CDR2 YYEEEE. The CDR3 loop is CASSSYLGTQYF. CDR3 bases: TGTGCCAGCAGCTCTTATCTAGGTACGCAGTATTTT. Full variable domain (missing parts from reference TRBV5-6 and TRBJ2-3): DAGVTQSPTHLIKTRGQQVTLRCSPKSGHDTVSWYQQALGQGPQFIFQYYEEEERQRGNFPDRFSGHQFPNYSSELNVNALLLGDSALYLCASSSYLGTQYFGPGTRLTVL.

CDR3 sequence: CASKWGSVTEAFF. CDR3 in DNA: TGTGCCAGCAAGTGGGGGTCGGTAACTGAAGCTTTCTTT. The chain joins TRBV6-6 to TRBJ1-1; weak D call: TRBD1 (5 bases). This CDR3 spans 13 amino acids. The V gene's germline CDR1 is MNHNY and CDR2 SVGAGI (reference sequence). Trimming pared 7 bases from V and 5 bases from J, leaving 14 bases between.

As to this clone: Within the sample, other DNA sequences also encode this same CDR3. The chain carries TRBV2 and TRBJ2-7; no reliable D call. Germline-derived CDR1 and CDR2 are SNHLY and FYNNEI. Trimming shortened V by 7 bases and J by 6 bases, and 16 bases separated the two germline ends. This CDR3 is 13 amino acids long. This CDR3 reads CASTARQTGEQYF. In DNA form, the CDR3 reads TGTGCCAGCACCGCAAGACAAACTGGCGAGCAGTACTTC.

The chain carries TRBV11-3 and TRBJ2-7; perhaps TRBD2 as D (6 bases). The CDR3 extends over 13 amino acids. V dropped 8 bases and J dropped 6 bases, with 17 bases sitting between them. CDR1 is SGHNT and CDR2 is YENEEA in the germline V gene. Here the CDR3 reads CASGFGTSSEQYF. CDR3 bases: TGTGCCAGCGGGTTCGGAACTAGCTCCGAGCAGTACTTC.

The V gene is TRBV19, the J gene TRBJ1-2; 7 positions agree with TRBD1. In germline, CDR1 is LNHDA, CDR2 SQIVND (reference sequence). The trim removed 4 bases at V and 4 bases at J, leaving 6 bases unmatched. The CDR3 totals 14 residues. The CDR3 nucleotides read TGTGCCAGTAGTACCCGACAGGGCCCCTATGGCTACACCTTC. Protein sequence: CASSTRQGPYGYTF.

The V call is TRBV27, the J call TRBJ1-2; 10 nucleotides match TRBD1. Germline lookup yields CDR1 MNHEY and CDR2 SMNVEV (reference sequence). J lost 8 bases, V lost 5 bases, and 8 bases had no gene match. The CDR3 consists of 14 residues. CDR3 nucleotides: TGTGCCAGCAGTCGGACAGGGGGATTATTGGGCTACACCTTC. This translates into CASSRTGGLLGYTF.

This chain joins TRBV25-1 and TRBJ1-6, with 10 bases aligning to TRBD1. Germline values: CDR1 MGHDK, CDR2 SYGVNS. The CDR3 is made up of 15 amino acids. The V segment lost 3 bases and the J segment 10 bases; nucleotides outside the gene matches: 6. The chain's CDR3 is CASSETGGSGSPLHF. The CDR3 coding sequence is TGTGCCAGCAGTGAGACAGGGGGCTCGGGATCACCCCTCCACTTT.

J is TRBJ1-2 and V is TRBV6-6; a possible D gene is TRBD1 (5 bases). CDR3 length equals 12 residues. CDR1 MNHNY and CDR2 SVGAGI come from the germline V gene (reference sequence). The V end lost 8 bases, the J end lost 7 bases, and 14 bases lay between the germline ends. The CDR3 coding sequence is TGTGCCAGCGCAGGGTTAGGTGCTGGCTACACCTTC. Amino acid sequence: CASAGLGAGYTF.